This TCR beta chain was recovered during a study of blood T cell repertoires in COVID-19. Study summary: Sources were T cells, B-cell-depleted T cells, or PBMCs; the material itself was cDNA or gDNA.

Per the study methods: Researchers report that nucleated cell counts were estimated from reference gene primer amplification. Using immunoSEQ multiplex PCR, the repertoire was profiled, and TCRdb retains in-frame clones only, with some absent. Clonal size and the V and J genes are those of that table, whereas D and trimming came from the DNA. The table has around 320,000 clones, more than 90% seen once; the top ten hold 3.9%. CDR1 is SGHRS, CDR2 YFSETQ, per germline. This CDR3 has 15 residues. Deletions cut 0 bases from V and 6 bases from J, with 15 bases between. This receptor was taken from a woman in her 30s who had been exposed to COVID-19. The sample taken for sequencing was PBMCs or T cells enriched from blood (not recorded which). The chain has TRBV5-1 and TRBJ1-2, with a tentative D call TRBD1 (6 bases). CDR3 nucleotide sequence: TGCGCCAGCAGCTTGGGGGGGCCGTCGGCGGATGGCTACACCTTC. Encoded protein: CASSLGGPSADGYTF.